This T cell receptor beta chain was sequenced in a study of T-cell reconstitution after alpha-beta-depleted transplantation in children. This clonotype was seen many times. Unique molecular identifiers were incorporated during preparation of the TCRbeta library. MiXCR was run by TCRdb on the PCR reads, yielding one entry per CDR3 protein. The data hold some 240,000 distinct CDR3 sequences, with around 13% observed a single time. Germline CDR1 SGHTA, CDR2 FQGNSA. Trimming cost V 6 bases and J 4 bases; bases outside gene matches: 11. CDR3 length: 15 amino acids. J is TRBJ1-1 and V is TRBV7-2; TRBD1 matches 7 bases. The input for sequencing was PBMCs from the stem cell graft donor, taken from the stem cell graft. The sequence derives from a human donor who donated a stem cell graft to a child with acute lymphoblastic leukemia. For the CDR3, the DNA is TGTGCCAGCAGTTCCACAGGGGCCCGAGGCACTGAAGCTTTCTTT. Amino acid sequence: CASSSTGARGTEAFF.